The source of this TCR beta chain is a study of T cells in Graves' hyperthyroidism and ophthalmopathy. In germline, CDR1 is DFQATT, CDR2 SNEGSKA (reference sequence). The V and J ends lost 6 bases and 7 bases respectively, with 9 bases between them. The CDR3 covers 10 residues. RNA transcripts provided the source from which TCR beta CDR3 regions were amplified. Researchers ran a first-round RT-PCR on the TCR CDR3 using the HTBI primer set. TCRdb re-called the multiplex PCR reads with MiXCR, one entry per CDR3 protein. The sample lists about 500,000 distinct CDR3 sequences; roughly a sixth were seen once. This clonotype was seen ten or more times.

The rearrangement joins TRBV20-1 to TRBJ1-1; D gene unclear. What was sequenced was blood. The TCR comes from a woman aged 18-29 years with Graves' hyperthyroidism. The CDR3 nucleotides read TGCAGTGCACAGAGGAATGAAGCTTTCTTT. Translation gives CSAQRNEAFF.